These 7 T cell receptor beta chains came from one sample sequenced in a study of blood T cell repertoires in COVID-19. Using immunoSEQ multiplex PCR, the repertoire was profiled, and TCRdb retains in-frame clones only, with some absent. The sample has approximately 68,000 clones, more than 70% seen once. The sequenced sample was peripheral blood. These receptors were obtained from a woman older than 75 with active or convalescent COVID-19.

The chain has TRBV6-2 or TRBV6-3 and TRBJ2-1; the match to TRBD2 covers 8 bases. Germline CDR1 is MNHEY and CDR2 is SVGEGT. The J segment lost 7 bases and the V segment lost 5 bases, leaving 13 bases of the junction unmatched. The length of the CDR3 is 16 residues. The CDR3 sequence is CASSPPGGAGENEQFF. The CDR3 coding sequence is TGTGCCAGCAGTCCCCCCGGGGGGGCCGGGGAAAATGAGCAGTTCTTC.

This chain uses TRBV5-1 with TRBJ1-1; D is undetermined. CDR3 size: 15 residues. Germline V gene lookup returns CDR1 SGHRS and CDR2 YFSETQ. Trimming took 0 bases from V and 0 from J, leaving 9 bases between them. This CDR3 is CASSLAETMNTEAFF. In nucleotides, the CDR3 is TGCGCCAGCAGCTTGGCCGAGACAATGAACACTGAAGCTTTCTTT.

The chain is built from TRBV6-4 and TRBJ2-2; D possibly corresponds to TRBD2 (6 bases). This CDR3 is built from 15 residues. Germline CDR1 reads MRHNA; CDR2 reads SNTAGT. Trimming removed 7 bases from V and 3 bases from J, with 15 bases in between. CDR3: CASKQASGDTGELFF. CDR3 sequence (DNA): TGTGCCAGCAAACAGGCTTCGGGGGACACCGGGGAGCTGTTTTTT.

This clone was detected once. The chain has TRBV9 and TRBJ2-6; tentatively, D is TRBD1 (5 bases). Trimming pared 6 bases from V and 4 bases from J, leaving 8 bases between. Germline lookup yields CDR1 SGDLS and CDR2 YYNGEE. The CDR3 runs 13 residues. The CDR3 sequence: CASIGVGANVLTF. The CDR3 nucleotides are TGTGCCAGCATAGGGGTCGGGGCCAACGTCCTGACTTTC.

The chain uses TRBV19 and TRBJ2-5, with a possible D match to TRBD2 (6 bases). CDR3 length: 14 amino acids. Trimming cost V 3 bases and J 1 base, with 9 bases left between them. Germline-derived CDR1 and CDR2 are LNHDA and SQIVND (reference sequence). DNA of the CDR3: TGTGCCAGTAGTATTCTGGGGGGCCAAGAGACCCAGTACTTC. It codes for CASSILGGQETQYF.

This clone has a single count. The V and J genes are TRBV6-4 and TRBJ2-2; D may be TRBD2 (5 bases). This CDR3 has 14 amino acids. Trimming removed 5 bases from V and 4 bases from J, with 11 bases in between. Germline V gene lookup returns CDR1 MRHNA and CDR2 SNTAGT. The CDR3 coding sequence is TGTGCCAGCAGTCGGGGAACTAGCACCGGGGAGCTGTTTTTT. This translates into CASSRGTSTGELFF.

This sequence joins TRBV7-9 and TRBJ1-2, with D maybe TRBD1 (5 bases). Per the germline V gene, CDR1 is SEHNR and CDR2 is FQNEAQ (reference sequence). The V and J ends lost 5 bases and 2 bases respectively, with 12 bases between them. The CDR3 covers 14 residues. The CDR3 sequence: CASSPRTPNYGYTF. The CDR3 nucleotides are TGTGCCAGCAGCCCCAGGACACCAAACTATGGCTACACCTTC. Using reference TRBV7-9 and TRBJ1-2 for the parts outside the CDR3, the full variable domain is DTGVSQNPRHKITKRGQNVTFRCDPISEHNRLYWYRQTLGQGPEFLTYFQNEAQLEKSRLLSDRFSAERPKGSFSTLEIQRTEQGDSAMYLCASSPRTPNYGYTFGSGTRLTVV.